A single sample is the source of the 25 T cell receptor beta chains below, sequenced in a study of shared clonotypes between healthy human individuals. Only in-frame clones appear in the TCRdb table, and some are missing; sequencing was by immunoSEQ multiplex PCR. Here the sample spans 950,000 to 1,300,000 clones, roughly 80% being singletons. Input material: memory CD4+ T cells sorted from blood. Subset described: CD45RA-negative fraction. All receptors derive from a man aged 18 to 30 in good health.

A few counts support this clone. The J gene is TRBJ2-2, the V gene TRBV10-2, with D maybe TRBD1 (6 bases). Per the germline V gene, CDR1 is WSHSY and CDR2 is SAAADI. The germline V and J ends were trimmed by 6 bases and 8 bases, with 16 bases remaining between them. The CDR3 runs to 14 residues. The CDR3 spells CASSRDRWEGELFF. DNA of the CDR3: TGCGCCAGCAGCCGCGACAGGTGGGAGGGGGAGCTGTTTTTT.

The rearrangement links TRBV27 to TRBJ1-6; no firm D call. CDR1 MNHEY and CDR2 SMNVEV come from the germline V gene (reference sequence). V was clipped by 0 bases and J by 9 bases, with 15 bases between them. The length of the CDR3 is 16 residues. The CDR3 spells CASSLSPRVGVSPLHF. The CDR3, as DNA: TGTGCCAGCAGTTTATCCCCGAGGGTCGGAGTTTCACCCCTCCACTTT.

CDR3 sequence: CASRRGVTDTGELFF. The CDR3 DNA sequence: TGCGCCAGCAGGAGGGGGGTCACAGACACCGGGGAGCTGTTTTTT. The genes are TRBV10-2 and TRBJ2-2; the D gene could be TRBD1 or TRBD2 (6 bases each). V was shortened by 6 bases and J by 3 bases, with 14 bases between the two germline ends. In germline, CDR1 is WSHSY, CDR2 SAAADI. This CDR3 has 15 residues.

About this clone: An end of the junction differs from the germline gene, which may be a read error. V usage is TRBV7-7 and J usage is TRBJ2-7, with D perhaps given as TRBD1 or TRBD2 (5 bases each). Germline loops: CDR1 SSHAT, CDR2 FNYEAQ (reference sequence). The CDR3 is 15 residues long. In nucleotides, the CDR3 is TGTGCTAGCAGATTAGCGCACCCCCAGGGCCACGAGCAGTACTTC. This gives the protein CASRLAHPQGHEQYF.

This chain links TRBV30 with TRBJ2-1; D is unclear. The CDR3 sequence is 11 residues long. Per germline, CDR1 GTSNPN and CDR2 SVGIG (reference sequence). This chain's CDR3 is CAFTPYNEQFF. The CDR3 DNA is TGTGCTTTCACCCCCTACAATGAGCAGTTCTTC.

This chain joins TRBV5-5 and TRBJ2-7, with D uncertain. Trimming pared 0 bases from V and 0 bases from J, leaving 10 bases between. Germline CDR1 and CDR2: SGHKS and YYEKEE (reference sequence). The CDR3 loop spans 15 amino acids. Written as DNA, the CDR3 is TGTGCCAGCAGCTTGGGATCGGTTAGCTCCTACGAGCAGTACTTC. As protein: CASSLGSVSSYEQYF.

Worth noting for this clone: Other DNA variants within this sample encode the same CDR3. This chain connects TRBV30 to TRBJ2-7; D remains unclear. Trimming shortened V by 1 base and J by 2 bases, and 3 bases separated the two germline ends. The germline CDR1 and CDR2 sequences are GTSNPN and SVGIG (reference sequence). The CDR3 is made up of 11 amino acids. This CDR3 is CAWSDPYEQYF. CDR3 in DNA: TGTGCCTGGAGTGACCCCTACGAGCAGTACTTC. Full variable domain (outside the CDR3, taken from reference TRBV30 and TRBJ2-7): SQTIHQWPATLVQPVGSPLSLECTVEGTSNPNLYWYRQAAGRGLQLLFYSVGIGQISSEVPQNLSASRPQDRQFILSSKKLLLSDSGFYLCAWSDPYEQYFGPGTRLTVT.

The chain uses TRBV20-1 and TRBJ1-2; 8 bases line up with TRBD1. The CDR3 runs 11 residues. The germline V gene encodes CDR1 DFQATT and CDR2 SNEGSKA (reference sequence). After removal of 5 bases from V and 7 bases from J, the junction contained 3 bases not matched to a gene. The DNA for the CDR3 is TGCAGTGCTTGGACAGGGAGTGGCTACACCTTC. It specifies CSAWTGSGYTF.

The chain uses TRBV6-1 and TRBJ1-6; D unresolved. CDR3 length: 15 amino acids. The V and J ends lost 4 bases and 7 bases respectively, with 14 bases between them. CDR1 is MNHNS, CDR2 SASEGT, per germline. The CDR3 loop is CASSALTTTNSPLHF. CDR3 nucleotide sequence: TGTGCCAGCAGTGCCCTGACAACTACCAATTCACCCCTCCACTTT.

The chain has TRBV6-4 and TRBJ2-1; D gene ambiguous. This CDR3 region has 15 residues. Trimming left V 4 bases short and J 4 bases short, with 14 bases between. Germline V CDR1 and CDR2: MRHNA, SNTAGT. CDR3: CASSGEYNPYNEQFF. The CDR3 nucleotides read TGTGCCAGCAGTGGCGAATATAACCCGTACAATGAGCAGTTCTTC.

The V gene is TRBV5-6, the J gene TRBJ2-5, with no clear D. The CDR3 is made up of 13 amino acids. Trimming took off 3 bases at V and 6 bases at J, with 12 bases between the two ends. From germline, CDR1 is SGHDT and CDR2 YYEEEE. The CDR3, as DNA: TGTGCCAGCAGCTCCACACATGCCCAGACCCAGTACTTC. Protein sequence: CASSSTHAQTQYF.

The genes are TRBV19 and TRBJ1-2; D uncertain. CDR3 length equals 13 residues. CDR1 is LNHDA and CDR2 is SQIVND in the germline V gene (reference sequence). Trimming cost V 3 bases and J 3 bases, with 8 bases left between them. CDR3 region: CASSMWRDYGYTF. CDR3 sequence (DNA): TGTGCCAGTAGTATGTGGCGGGACTATGGCTACACCTTC.

This chain joins TRBV18 and TRBJ1-2, with TRBD1 as a possible D gene (5 bases). Trimming removed 1 base at V and 6 bases at J, with 21 bases between. This CDR3 spans 17 amino acids. CDR1 is KGHSH and CDR2 is LQKENI in the germline V gene. The DNA of the CDR3 is TGTGCCAGCTCACCACGGGCCGGGGCAGTCCGCATTGATGGCTACACCTTC. Its translation is CASSPRAGAVRIDGYTF.

The chain recombines TRBV4-1 with TRBJ1-3; 8 positions match TRBD1. Losses at the gene ends were 3 bases for V and 0 bases for J; bases not matched to a gene: 4. This CDR3 comprises 16 residues. Germline CDR1 reads MGHRA; CDR2 reads YSYEKL. CDR3 loop: CASSHGGTGSGNTIYF. CDR3 nucleotide sequence: TGCGCCAGCAGCCATGGAGGGACAGGCTCTGGAAACACCATATATTTT.

The chain joins TRBV28 to TRBJ2-7; D may be TRBD1 (6 bases). Per germline, CDR1 MDHEN and CDR2 SYDVKM. The CDR3 spans 14 residues. V lost 3 bases, J lost 1 base, and 10 bases lay in between. The CDR3 bases are TGTGCCAGCAGTTTGCCGACAGGTTCCTACGAGCAGTACTTC. Its translation is CASSLPTGSYEQYF.

The chain links TRBV11-3 to TRBJ2-5; 7 nucleotides line up with TRBD2. V trimming: 1 base; J trimming: 3 bases; junction bases outside the gene matches: 11. Germline values: CDR1 SGHNT, CDR2 YENEEA. The CDR3 sequence is 17 residues long. The CDR3 region is CASSLGSSSGREETQYF. The CDR3, as DNA: TGTGCCAGCAGCTTAGGATCTTCGAGTGGGAGGGAAGAGACCCAGTACTTC.

The V gene is TRBV29-1, the J gene TRBJ2-2; D is unclear. The CDR3 is 12 residues long. Trimming cost V 3 bases and J 4 bases, with 6 bases left between them. The germline gives CDR1 SQVTM, CDR2 ANQGSEA. As DNA, the CDR3 is TGCAGCGTTGACAGAGCCACCGGGGAGCTGTTTTTT. Amino acid sequence: CSVDRATGELFF.

V usage is TRBV18 and J usage is TRBJ1-1; D remains ambiguous. V was trimmed by 2 bases and J by 5 bases, leaving 9 bases between them. Germline V gene data show CDR1 as KGHSH and CDR2 as LQKENI. This CDR3 contains 13 residues. The DNA for the CDR3 is TGTGCCAGCTCACCATCGGTTTTTACTGAAGCTTTCTTT. It specifies CASSPSVFTEAFF. Full variable domain (remainder filled in from reference TRBV18 and TRBJ1-1): NAGVMQNPRHLVRRRGQEARLRCSPMKGHSHVYWYRQLPEEGLKFMVYLQKENIIDESGMPKERFSAEFPKEGPSILRIQQVVRGDSAAYFCASSPSVFTEAFFGQGTRLTVV.

This clone was counted ten times or more. Other nucleotide sequences from this sample produce the same CDR3. The V and J genes are TRBV18 and TRBJ1-4, with D uncertain. The CDR3 spans 13 residues. The V end lost 6 bases, the J end lost 5 bases, and 10 bases lay between the germline ends. Germline assignment: CDR1 KGHSH and CDR2 LQKENI. Here the CDR3 DNA reads TGTGCCAGCTCCCCGGATCTGAATGAAAAACTGTTTTTT. It encodes CASSPDLNEKLFF.

A few counts support this clone. The genes are TRBV19 and TRBJ2-1; D ambiguous. The CDR3 length is 13 residues. The germline V gene has CDR1 LNHDA and CDR2 SQIVND (reference sequence). The V end was cut by 4 bases, the J end by 2 bases, with 6 bases between. The CDR3 region has the DNA TGTGCCAGTAGTACGGGTCCCTACAATGAGCAGTTCTTC. Translating it yields CASSTGPYNEQFF.

The chain uses TRBV7-2 and TRBJ2-6; the match to TRBD2 covers 12 bases. Germline CDR1 and CDR2: SGHTA and FQGNSA. V was pared by 2 bases and J by 3 bases, with 2 bases of the junction left unmatched. The CDR3 contains 17 residues. The CDR3 coding sequence is TGTGCCAGCAGCTTACGACTAGCGGGAGTTGGGGCCAACGTCCTGACTTTC. It is translated as CASSLRLAGVGANVLTF.

The V call is TRBV6-1, the J call TRBJ1-6; 7 nucleotides line up with TRBD1. V was pared by 10 bases and J by 2 bases, with 8 bases of the junction left unmatched. The germline CDR1 and CDR2 sequences are MNHNS and SASEGT. The CDR3 is 15 residues long. The CDR3 reads CATRSGTAYNSPLHF. The CDR3 nucleotides are TGTGCCACCAGGTCCGGGACAGCCTATAATTCACCCCTCCACTTT.

V is TRBV27 and J is TRBJ2-3; D gene ambiguous. The CDR3 length is 15 residues. Germline V gives CDR1 MNHEY, CDR2 SMNVEV (reference sequence). V lost 2 bases to trimming and J lost 2 bases, with 11 bases between them. DNA for the CDR3: TGTGCCAGCAGTTTAAGAGCCTCCCACACAGATACGCAGTATTTT. Protein product: CASSLRASHTDTQYF.

This clone has just one count. DNA for the CDR3: TGTGCCAGCTCACCCCGAGCGGGAGGCACCGGGGAGCTGTTTTTT. Its protein is CASSPRAGGTGELFF. The V gene is TRBV18, the J gene TRBJ2-2, with 9 bases identical to TRBD2. Germline values: CDR1 KGHSH, CDR2 LQKENI. The V segment lost 3 bases and the J segment 4 bases; nucleotides outside the gene matches: 3. This CDR3 is 15 amino acids long. The complete variable domain, with remaining parts taken from reference TRBV18 and TRBJ2-2, reads NAGVMQNPRHLVRRRGQEARLRCSPMKGHSHVYWYRQLPEEGLKFMVYLQKENIIDESGMPKERFSAEFPKEGPSILRIQQVVRGDSAAYFCASSPRAGGTGELFFGEGSRLTVL.

The gene calls are TRBV28 and TRBJ2-7, with 9 bases identical to TRBD1. Germline V gene sequence: CDR1 MDHEN, CDR2 SYDVKM. The CDR3 loop spans 14 amino acids. The DNA for the CDR3 is TGTACCACTGGCTCCGGGACAGGGCTGAAGGAGCAGTACTTC. This encodes CTTGSGTGLKEQYF. The full variable domain, with the rest looked up from reference TRBV28 and TRBJ2-7, is DVKVTQSSRYLVKRTGEKVFLECVQDMDHENMFWYRQDPGLGLRLIYFSYDVKMKEKGDIPEGYSVSREKKERFSLILESASTNQTSMYLCTTGSGTGLKEQYFGPGTRLTVT.